This T cell receptor beta chain was captured in a study of blood T cell repertoires in COVID-19. V shed 1 base and J shed 6 bases, with 12 bases lying between them. Germline V gives CDR1 MNHNS, CDR2 SASEGT. CDR3 length: 14 residues. This table comes from immunoSEQ multiplex PCR, and its TCRdb copy is limited to in-frame clones, with some not included. The sample includes some 150,000 clones, around 76% of them seen just once. The clonotype comes from a woman aged 70 to 79 with acute or convalescent COVID-19. The sequenced sample consisted of peripheral blood. The chain has TRBV6-1 and TRBJ1-1, with D possibly TRBD1 on 6 matching bases. CDR3 nucleotides: TGTGCCAGCAGTGAAGTGGGGGCAGGGGCTGAAGCTTTCTTT. Amino acids: CASSEVGAGAEAFF.